Listed here is a single TCR beta chain. The record originates from a study of CD8+ T cells in alopecia areata. Treatment reported: oral pan-JAK inhibitor, 5-10 mg twice daily. Germline loops: CDR1 MNHEY, CDR2 SMNVEV (reference sequence). The CDR3 consists of 14 residues. Trimming removed 4 bases from V and 6 bases from J, with 15 bases in between. cDNA prepared by RNA extraction and subsequent reverse transcription served as the template for sequencing. Data came from immunoSEQ multiplex PCR; TCRdb stores just in-frame clones and leaves some out. The sample yields 130,000 or so clones, approximately 57% seen once.

The sequencing here drew on CD4+ T cells sorted from blood, taken at week 4, from a patient treated with tofacitinib. The gene calls are TRBV27 and TRBJ1-1; no firm D call. The sequence derives from a human donor with alopecia areata. CDR3 protein: CASSYYAGYSEAFF. Written as DNA, the CDR3 is TGTGCCAGCAGTTACTATGCAGGTTACTCTGAAGCTTTCTTT.